The rows below give T cell receptor beta chains drawn from one sample of a study of T cells in Graves' hyperthyroidism and ophthalmopathy. TCRdb called the multiplex PCR reads again in MiXCR, with one record for every CDR3 protein. Of over 500,000 distinct CDR3 sequences listed, 35% to 50% were seen once; the top ten hold about 45%. Sequenced input: peripheral blood or thyroid tissue (not recorded which). The source is an adult woman with Graves' disease, either hyperthyroidism or ophthalmopathy (not recorded which). Each CDR3 is given with its conserved first and last residue. The D gene is left open where the match is weak. Size values are once, few and many counts, or a class for expanded clones, and some rows have none.

V: TRBV12-3/TRBV12-4
D: TRBD1
size: -
J: TRBJ1-1
CDR3: CASSLAQGVVNTEAFF
DNA: TGTGCCAGCAGTTTAGCGCAGGGGGTAGTGAACACTGAAGCTTTCTTT

V: TRBV12-3/TRBV12-4
D: TRBD2
size: once
J: TRBJ2-7
CDR3: CASSSTSGSVEQYF
DNA: TGTGCCAGCAGCTCGACTAGCGGGAGTGTCGAGCAGTACTTC

V: TRBV18
D: -
size: few
J: TRBJ1-4
CDR3: CASSPYTTSTNEKLFF
DNA: TGTGCCAGCTCACCGTATACCACTTCGACTAATGAAAAACTGTTTTTT

V: TRBV7-3
D: -
size: few
J: TRBJ2-3
CDR3: CASSLSYRDTQYF
DNA: TGTGCCAGCAGCTTAAGCTATAGGGATACGCAGTATTTT

V: TRBV5-1
D: -
size: -
J: TRBJ2-7
CDR3: CASRTGTRYEQYF
DNA: TGCGCCAGCAGGACCGGGACACGTTACGAGCAGTACTTC

V: TRBV6-6
D: -
size: -
J: TRBJ2-6
CDR3: CASSLHTGANVLTF
DNA: TGTGCCAGTTCCTTGCACACTGGGGCCAACGTCCTGACTTTC

V: TRBV6-4
D: -
size: many
J: TRBJ2-6
CDR3: CASSDRSGANVLTF
DNA: TGTGCCAGCAGCGACCGCTCTGGGGCCAACGTCCTGACTTTC

V: TRBV29-1
D: -
size: few
J: TRBJ1-4
CDR3: CSVEGSKANEKLFF
DNA: TGCAGCGTTGAAGGGTCTAAGGCTAATGAAAAACTGTTTTTT

V: TRBV9
D: -
size: many
J: TRBJ1-1
CDR3: CASSVGRETSEAFF
DNA: TGTGCCAGCAGCGTAGGCCGAGAGACGAGTGAAGCTTTCTTT

V: TRBV30
D: -
size: few
J: TRBJ1-5
CDR3: CAWSSMENSYSNQPQHF
DNA: TGTGCCTGGAGTAGTATGGAGAACAGTTATAGCAATCAGCCCCAGCATTTT

V: TRBV10-1
D: TRBD2
size: -
J: TRBJ2-7
CDR3: CASSDTSGSSYEQYF
DNA: TGCGCCAGCAGTGACACGAGCGGGAGCTCCTACGAGCAGTACTTC

V: TRBV5-8
D: -
size: many
J: TRBJ2-7
CDR3: CASRSDYEQYF
DNA: TGTGCCAGCAGATCCGACTACGAGCAGTACTTC

V: TRBV5-1
D: -
size: -
J: TRBJ1-5
CDR3: CASSPAQVGGETQHF
DNA: TGCGCCAGCAGCCCCGCTCAGGTGGGAGGGGAGACCCAGCATTTT

V: TRBV24-1
D: -
size: -
J: TRBJ2-2
CDR3: CATSTFSGGLFF
DNA: TGTGCCACCAGTACGTTCTCCGGGGGGCTGTTTTTT

V: TRBV10-3
D: -
size: many
J: TRBJ2-2
CDR3: CAISDSGVMGPGELFF
DNA: TGTGCCATCAGTGACTCGGGGGTGATGGGACCCGGGGAGCTGTTTTTT

V: TRBV7-8
D: TRBD1
size: -
J: TRBJ2-7
CDR3: CASSTGRDRNYEQYF
DNA: TGTGCCAGCAGCACCGGCCGGGACAGGAACTACGAGCAGTACTTC

V: TRBV14
D: TRBD2
size: -
J: TRBJ2-5
CDR3: CASSPLQAGVETQYF
DNA: TGTGCCAGCAGCCCACTTCAGGCGGGAGTAGAGACCCAGTACTTC

V: TRBV28
D: TRBD1
size: -
J: TRBJ1-4
CDR3: CASSEDRGATNEKLFF
DNA: TGTGCCAGCAGTGAGGACAGGGGGGCAACTAATGAAAAACTGTTTTTT

V: TRBV9
D: TRBD1
size: -
J: TRBJ2-6
CDR3: CASSSEQGVNTEAF
DNA: TGTGCCAGCAGCTCGGAACAGGGGGTGAACACTGAAGCTTTC

V: TRBV10-3
D: -
size: -
J: TRBJ2-7
CDR3: CAISSDTTYEQYF
DNA: TGTGCCATCAGTTCGGACACAACCTACGAGCAGTACTTC